This is a list of T cell receptor beta chains from one sample in a study. MiXCR, applied by TCRdb to the RT-PCR reads, yields one record per CDR3 protein. The table shows 550,000 to 750,000 distinct CDR3 sequences, with over 12% occurring only once. Sequenced: memory CD4+ T cells from blood. These TCRs come from a female donor in good health, serving as a healthy control. CDR3s leave out the opening cysteine and the closing phenylalanine or tryptophan. A D gene is named only where the DNA matches it firmly. The size of a clone is reported for some rows only, either as once, few or many, or as a class for expanded clones.

V gene: TRBV4-1; clone size: many; D gene: TRBD2; CDR3 protein: ASSQGLAGVGGTGELF
V gene: TRBV7-2; clone size: .; D gene: .; CDR3 protein: ASSPSVRETQY
V gene: TRBV27; clone size: many; D gene: .; CDR3 protein: ASSRGVDGSSYGYT
V gene: TRBV20-1; clone size: many; D gene: TRBD1; CDR3 protein: SAWDRNSNQPQH
V gene: TRBV29-1; clone size: many; D gene: .; CDR3 protein: SVAWGGQPQH
V gene: TRBV28; clone size: .; D gene: .; CDR3 protein: ASSINTYEQY
V gene: TRBV27; clone size: many; D gene: TRBD1; CDR3 protein: ASSLGDSSGNTIY
V gene: TRBV20-1; clone size: .; D gene: TRBD1; CDR3 protein: SARDRQGHWYYEQY
V gene: TRBV12-3/TRBV12-4; clone size: .; D gene: .; CDR3 protein: ASSLRSLAKNIQY
V gene: TRBV4-3; clone size: .; D gene: TRBD2; CDR3 protein: ASSQVGGRGEYEQY
V gene: TRBV4-3; clone size: many; D gene: TRBD2; CDR3 protein: ASSQTTSGRDTQY
V gene: TRBV7-6; clone size: .; D gene: TRBD2; CDR3 protein: ASSLEAGAGGARGNEQF
V gene: TRBV20-1; clone size: few; D gene: .; CDR3 protein: SARAGGESPLH
V gene: TRBV5-1; clone size: many; D gene: .; CDR3 protein: ASSLERGEQY
V gene: TRBV20-1; clone size: .; D gene: TRBD1; CDR3 protein: SASRTGDEQY
V gene: TRBV3-1; clone size: few; D gene: .; CDR3 protein: ASSQMGNTDTQY
V gene: TRBV6-5; clone size: .; D gene: .; CDR3 protein: ASTPGRRNEKLF
V gene: TRBV7-2; clone size: .; D gene: .; CDR3 protein: ASSLGAGLTEAF
V gene: TRBV20-1; clone size: few; D gene: TRBD1; CDR3 protein: SARIGGPSTEAF